This TCR beta chain derives from a study of blood T cell repertoires in COVID-19. How the authors handled the data: The assay estimated nucleated cells by amplifying reference gene primers. Generated by immunoSEQ multiplex PCR, the TCRdb table keeps only in-frame clones and is missing some. The D gene and trimming were derived from the DNA, and the V and J assignments and clone size from that table. The profile shows 300,000 to 400,000 clones, more than 90% of them singletons. The germline V gene encodes CDR1 LGHNA and CDR2 YNFKEQ. Trimming cost V 5 bases and J 5 bases; bases outside gene matches: 5. The CDR3 has 15 residues.

This chain joins TRBV4-2 and TRBJ1-4, with 10 bases that match TRBD1. The TCR was taken from a man aged 60 to 75 who had recovered from COVID-19. What was sequenced was PBMCs or T cells enriched from blood (not recorded which). CDR3 nucleotide sequence: TGTGCCAGCAGCGGACGGACAGGGGGGAATGAAAAACTGTTTTTT. Its translation: CASSGRTGGNEKLFF.